This entry lists 11 T cell receptor beta chains sequenced from one sample in a study of blood T cells in healthy people across ages. The second PCR ran roughly 6 to 11 cycles with a sample-barcoded 5' primer and J-beta primers. TCRdb re-called the 5' RACE reads with MiXCR, one entry per CDR3 protein. This sample has about 380,000 distinct CDR3 sequences, with more than 45% found just once. The material sequenced was blood. The source is a man aged 60-69 years in good health.

The rearrangement uses TRBV6-2 or TRBV6-3 and TRBJ2-1; 9 bases align to TRBD2. Germline assignment: CDR1 MNHEY and CDR2 SVGEGT. Trimming took 7 bases from V and 4 from J; bases not matched to a gene: 14. This CDR3 comprises 17 residues. The CDR3 bases are TGTGCCAGCAACCCAAGGGGAGCGGGAGGTAGTTACAATGAGCAGTTCTTC. Encoded protein: CASNPRGAGGSYNEQFF.

This clonotype was counted a single time. V and J are TRBV29-1 and TRBJ2-7; 7 bases are shared with TRBD2. Germline-derived CDR1 and CDR2 are SQVTM and ANQGSEA. V was pared by 5 bases and J by 3 bases, with 4 bases of the junction left unmatched. The CDR3 consists of 12 residues. This CDR3 is CSVLGGGYEQYF. The CDR3 region has the DNA TGCAGCGTTCTTGGCGGGGGCTACGAGCAGTACTTC.

This clonotype has just one count. The chain recombines TRBV6-6 with TRBJ2-3, with TRBD1 matching over 9 bases. V was pared by 6 bases and J by 5 bases, with 12 bases of the junction left unmatched. Germline CDR1 MNHNY, CDR2 SVGAGI (reference sequence). The CDR3 runs 16 residues. The CDR3 region is CASSSPDRGRGDTQYF. The CDR3, as DNA: TGTGCCAGCAGCTCACCGGACAGGGGAAGAGGAGATACGCAGTATTTT.

This rearrangement joins TRBV7-8 to TRBJ1-5; TRBD1 aligns across 8 bases. The V and J ends lost 5 bases and 6 bases, in that order; junction bases with no gene match: 9. CDR1 and CDR2 from the germline V gene are SGHVS and FQNEAQ. The CDR3 spans 15 residues. CDR3 region: CASSPRWDRSQPQHF. The CDR3 coding sequence is TGTGCCAGCAGCCCAAGGTGGGACAGGTCTCAGCCCCAGCATTTT.

The chain recombines TRBV18 with TRBJ2-7; TRBD1 might be the D (5 bases). Trimming removed 3 bases at V and 6 bases at J, with 9 bases between. This CDR3 comprises 12 residues. Per the germline V gene, CDR1 is KGHSH and CDR2 is LQKENI. CDR3 DNA sequence: TGTGCCAGCTCACCTTCGCAGGGCGAGCAGTACTTC. Its protein is CASSPSQGEQYF.

As regards this clonotype: The junction differs from germline at one of its ends, possibly a read error. The chain recombines TRBV6-6 with TRBJ2-1; D might be TRBD2 (5 bases). CDR3 length: 13 amino acids. Germline V gene lookup returns CDR1 MNHNY and CDR2 SVGAGI (reference sequence). The CDR3 coding sequence is TGTGCCAGCAGTGACTCCCAGCGGAATGAGCAGTTCTTC. It is translated as CASSDSQRNEQFF.

V is TRBV4-3 and J is TRBJ2-5; the D is unclear. CDR1 LGHNA and CDR2 YSLEER come from the germline V gene. The V end was cut by 4 bases, the J end by 11 bases, with 26 bases between. This CDR3 comprises 16 residues. The CDR3: CASSLTANLVNNEQYF. DNA for the CDR3: TGCGCCAGCAGCCTAACAGCCAACCTCGTCAACAATGAGCAGTACTTC.

This rearrangement joins TRBV4-2 to TRBJ2-7; TRBD2 matches at 9 bases. Matching the DNA end better, TRBJ2-5 makes the J call doubtful. Germline CDR1 reads LGHNA; CDR2 reads YNFKEQ. The CDR3 extends over 16 amino acids. Here the CDR3 DNA reads TGTGCCAGCAGCCAAGGGGAGACTAGCGGCCAAGAGACCCAGTACTTC. Its translation is CASSQGETSGQETQYF.

The chain recombines TRBV28 with TRBJ1-5; D is unclear. Deletions cut 3 bases from V and 7 bases from J, with 7 bases between. This CDR3 contains 12 residues. Germline CDR1 and CDR2: MDHEN and SYDVKM. The CDR3 loop reads CASSLGGQPQHF. The CDR3 DNA reads TGTGCCAGCAGTTTGGGAGGCCAGCCCCAGCATTTT. Variable domain in full (rest from reference TRBV28 and TRBJ1-5): DVKVTQSSRYLVKRTGEKVFLECVQDMDHENMFWYRQDPGLGLRLIYFSYDVKMKEKGDIPEGYSVSREKKERFSLILESASTNQTSMYLCASSLGGQPQHFGDGTRLSIL.

The CDR3 sequence: CASSLAVGLYEQYF. In DNA, the CDR3 is TGCGCCAGCAGCTTGGCCGTGGGACTCTACGAGCAGTACTTC. The chain recombines TRBV5-1 with TRBJ2-7; D perhaps matches TRBD2 (6 bases). The V gene's germline CDR1 is SGHRS and CDR2 YFSETQ. The CDR3 extends over 14 amino acids. The V end lost 0 bases, the J end lost 3 bases, and 10 bases lay between the germline ends. The full variable domain, rest sourced from reference TRBV5-1 and TRBJ2-7, is KAGVTQTPRYLIKTRGQQVTLSCSPISGHRSVSWYQQTPGQGLQFLFEYFSETQRNKGNFPGRFSGRQFSNSRSEMNVSTLELGDSALYLCASSLAVGLYEQYFGPGTRLTVT.

The chain joins TRBV3-1 to TRBJ1-2; no reliable D call. Germline V lookup: CDR1 LGHDT, CDR2 YNNKEL (reference sequence). Trimming cost V 2 bases and J 8 bases, with 15 bases left between them. CDR3 length: 14 amino acids. The CDR3 nucleotides are TGTGCCAGCAGCCAACCGGCGGGGTCGAGGGGCTACACCTTC. Protein sequence: CASSQPAGSRGYTF.